This is a list of T cell receptor beta chains from one sample in a study of T-cell memory formation after mild COVID-19. Each CDR3 protein gets one entry after TCRdb re-called the 5' RACE reads with MiXCR. The sample has about 560,000 distinct CDR3 sequences, less than 25% seen once. Source material: PBMCs or a T cell subset sorted from them (not recorded which). These receptors were obtained from an adult woman who had mild COVID-19 (a few samples of this study predate the infection). Cell type and time point are not known. Both conserved end residues are part of each CDR3. The D gene is left open where the match is weak. Rows give clone size only sometimes, using once, few, many, or a class for an expanded clone.

clone_size: .; d_call: .; v_call: TRBV5-1; j_call: TRBJ1-2; cdr3_nt: TGCGCCAGCAGCCCGACCCTAATAGGCCCTTATGGCTACACCTTC; cdr3_aa: CASSPTLIGPYGYTF
clone_size: .; d_call: TRBD2; v_call: TRBV7-9; j_call: TRBJ2-3; cdr3_nt: TGTGCCAGCAGCGTACTAGCGGGGGGGCGCACAGATACGCAGTATTTT; cdr3_aa: CASSVLAGGRTDTQYF
clone_size: .; d_call: .; v_call: TRBV27; j_call: TRBJ2-7; cdr3_nt: TGTGCCATCGGGGGCAGGGGTTACGAGCAGTACTTC; cdr3_aa: CAIGGRGYEQYF
clone_size: .; d_call: .; v_call: TRBV7-2; j_call: TRBJ2-3; cdr3_nt: TGTGCCAGCAGCCCCGGGACCTCAGGCGATACGCAGTATTTT; cdr3_aa: CASSPGTSGDTQYF
clone_size: many; d_call: .; v_call: TRBV6-2/TRBV6-3; j_call: TRBJ2-7; cdr3_nt: TGTGCCAGCAGTTACTTTGGACAGACCTACGAGCAGTACTTC; cdr3_aa: CASSYFGQTYEQYF
clone_size: few; d_call: .; v_call: TRBV12-3/TRBV12-4; j_call: TRBJ1-1; cdr3_nt: TGTGCCAGCACCCACTCGACCGGGGGGGCCCGCTGGACTGAAGCTTTCTTT; cdr3_aa: CASTHSTGGARWTEAFF
clone_size: many; d_call: .; v_call: TRBV6-2/TRBV6-3; j_call: TRBJ2-3; cdr3_nt: TGTGCCAGCAGTACTAACACAGATACGCAGTATTTT; cdr3_aa: CASSTNTDTQYF
clone_size: .; d_call: .; v_call: TRBV27; j_call: TRBJ1-1; cdr3_nt: TGTGCCAGCAGCACAAGACAGCGGAACACTGAAGCTTTCTTT; cdr3_aa: CASSTRQRNTEAFF
clone_size: few; d_call: TRBD1; v_call: TRBV24-1; j_call: TRBJ1-1; cdr3_nt: TGTGCCACCAGTGGGGGACAGGCGAACACTGAAGCTTTCTTT; cdr3_aa: CATSGGQANTEAFF
clone_size: .; d_call: .; v_call: TRBV20-1; j_call: TRBJ1-1; cdr3_nt: TGCAGACCCGGCGGGGGGGACACTGAAGCTTTCTTT; cdr3_aa: CRPGGGDTEAFF
clone_size: few; d_call: TRBD2; v_call: TRBV4-2; j_call: TRBJ2-1; cdr3_nt: TGTGCCAGCAGCCAGGATACTAGCGGGAGGTCGGACTTC; cdr3_aa: CASSQDTSGRSDF
clone_size: few; d_call: .; v_call: TRBV7-2; j_call: TRBJ2-5; cdr3_nt: TGTGCCAGCAGCCCTATGCCCTTCCAAGAGACCCAGTACTTC; cdr3_aa: CASSPMPFQETQYF
clone_size: .; d_call: .; v_call: TRBV7-2; j_call: TRBJ1-2; cdr3_nt: TGTGCCAGCAGCCCCTCGATGGGAGATAGCTATGGCTACACCTTC; cdr3_aa: CASSPSMGDSYGYTF
clone_size: .; d_call: .; v_call: TRBV5-6; j_call: TRBJ2-2; cdr3_nt: TGTGCCAGCAGCCTTTTAGGGAGTACTAACCCCGGGGAGCTGTTTTTT; cdr3_aa: CASSLLGSTNPGELFF
clone_size: few; d_call: .; v_call: TRBV29-1; j_call: TRBJ1-2; cdr3_nt: TGCAGCGTTGGAAGCGGGATCTATGGCTACACCTTC; cdr3_aa: CSVGSGIYGYTF
clone_size: .; d_call: TRBD1; v_call: TRBV30; j_call: TRBJ2-1; cdr3_nt: TGTGCCTGGAGCCGTCGGGACAGGGGGGGCAATGAGCAGTTCTTC; cdr3_aa: CAWSRRDRGGNEQFF
clone_size: .; d_call: .; v_call: TRBV6-2/TRBV6-3; j_call: TRBJ1-1; cdr3_nt: TGTGCCAGCAAGACGGATGTGAACACTGAAGCTTTCTTT; cdr3_aa: CASKTDVNTEAFF
clone_size: .; d_call: .; v_call: TRBV5-1; j_call: TRBJ2-7; cdr3_nt: TGCGCCAGCAGCTTCGCGGGCCAGTACGAGCAGTACTTC; cdr3_aa: CASSFAGQYEQYF
clone_size: few; d_call: TRBD2; v_call: TRBV12-3/TRBV12-4; j_call: TRBJ2-5; cdr3_nt: TGTGCCAGCAGTTTCTTCCGGACTAGCGGGGGGGAAGAGACCCAGTACTTC; cdr3_aa: CASSFFRTSGGEETQYF
clone_size: many; d_call: TRBD2; v_call: TRBV5-1; j_call: TRBJ2-1; cdr3_nt: TGCGCCAGCAGCTTGGCGCTGGGACTAGCGGGAGGGAGCTCCTACAATGAGCAGTTCTTC; cdr3_aa: CASSLALGLAGGSSYNEQFF
clone_size: .; d_call: TRBD1; v_call: TRBV20-1; j_call: TRBJ1-5; cdr3_nt: TGCAGTGCTTGGACAGGGGGCGCTTATAGCAATCAGCCCCAGCATTTT; cdr3_aa: CSAWTGGAYSNQPQHF
clone_size: .; d_call: .; v_call: TRBV7-6; j_call: TRBJ2-3; cdr3_nt: TGTGCCAGCAGCTTAGAGGCAGGGGAACTTGACACAGATACGCAGTATTTT; cdr3_aa: CASSLEAGELDTDTQYF
clone_size: few; d_call: TRBD2; v_call: TRBV12-3/TRBV12-4; j_call: TRBJ2-7; cdr3_nt: TGTGCCAGCAGCTTTGGGGGGGATTCCTACGAGCAGTACTTC; cdr3_aa: CASSFGGDSYEQYF
clone_size: .; d_call: .; v_call: TRBV7-9; j_call: TRBJ1-6; cdr3_nt: TGTGCCAGCAGCTTAGTGGGGCGACATTCACCCCTCCACTTT; cdr3_aa: CASSLVGRHSPLHF
clone_size: .; d_call: .; v_call: TRBV29-1; j_call: TRBJ2-7; cdr3_nt: TGCAGCGCTGAGGGCGCGTACGAGCAGTACTTC; cdr3_aa: CSAEGAYEQYF
clone_size: .; d_call: .; v_call: TRBV4-1; j_call: TRBJ1-4; cdr3_nt: TGCGCCAGCAGCCAAGTAATTGGGCCTAATGAAAAACTGTTTTTT; cdr3_aa: CASSQVIGPNEKLFF